These 25 T cell receptor beta chains share one sample of origin, sequenced in a study of CD8+ T cells in alopecia areata. Treatment here: oral pan-JAK inhibitor, 5-10 mg twice daily. Investigators isolated RNA and reverse transcribed it into cDNA to act as the sequencing template. Some clones are missing from TCRdb's copy, which holds only in-frame ones; the method was immunoSEQ multiplex PCR. The data contain over 150,000 clones, roughly 50% of them singletons. The specimen comprised CD8+ T cells sorted from blood, sampled at week 24, from a patient treated with tofacitinib. All receptors come from a human donor with alopecia areata.

This clone was counted only a few times. V is TRBV9 and J is TRBJ2-7, with D perhaps TRBD1 or TRBD2 (5 bases each). CDR3 length: 15 amino acids. V was cut by 3 bases and J by 2 bases, with 15 bases left in between. Germline V gives CDR1 SGDLS, CDR2 YYNGEE. The CDR3 bases are TGTGCCAGCAGCGCTTCGGGGACGGGCGCCTACGAGCAGTACTTC. Translating it yields CASSASGTGAYEQYF. Supplemented by reference TRBV9 and TRBJ2-7, the full variable domain reads DSGVTQTPKHLITATGQRVTLRCSPRSGDLSVYWYQQSLDQGLQFLIQYYNGEERAKGNILERFSAQQFPDLHSELNLSSLELGDSALYFCASSASGTGAYEQYFGPGTRLTVT.

The gene calls are TRBV27 and TRBJ1-1; D is unclear. Trimming shortened V by 2 bases and J by 1 base, and 5 bases separated the two germline ends. Germline V CDR1 and CDR2: MNHEY, SMNVEV (reference sequence). CDR3 length equals 13 residues. CDR3 nucleotides: TGTGCCAGCAGTTTAGGGCCGAACACTGAAGCTTTCTTT. This gives the protein CASSLGPNTEAFF.

This clone turned up a few times. The genes are TRBV6-6 and TRBJ2-1; unclear D gene. This CDR3 is 13 amino acids long. Germline CDR1 MNHNY, CDR2 SVGAGI (reference sequence). V lost 4 bases and J lost 6, with 10 bases in between. CDR3 loop: CASSFGRSNEQFF. CDR3 DNA sequence: TGTGCCAGCAGTTTTGGGCGATCCAATGAGCAGTTCTTC.

This clone was observed a handful of times. This chain uses TRBV10-3 with TRBJ1-4; a possible D gene is TRBD1 (5 bases). The CDR3 consists of 15 residues. Germline CDR1 is ENHRY and CDR2 is SYGVKD. V lost 0 bases, J lost 5 bases, and 10 bases lay in between. The CDR3 loop reads CAISESMTENEKLFF. CDR3 coding DNA: TGTGCCATCAGTGAGTCGATGACAGAAAATGAAAAACTGTTTTTT.

V is TRBV25-1 and J is TRBJ1-2; D unresolved. V was cut by 5 bases and J by 6 bases, with 16 bases left in between. The V gene's germline CDR1 is MGHDK and CDR2 SYGVNS. There are 14 residues in the CDR3. This CDR3 reads CASSTPGEQDGYTF. As DNA, the CDR3 is TGTGCCAGCAGTACCCCGGGCGAGCAAGATGGCTACACCTTC.

The CDR3 loop is CASSLDSLNQPQHF. Here the CDR3 DNA reads TGTGCCAGCTCCCTTGACAGCCTCAATCAGCCCCAGCATTTT. The chain uses TRBV18 and TRBJ1-5; weak D call: TRBD1 (5 bases). Germline V lookup: CDR1 KGHSH, CDR2 LQKENI. The ends were cut back, 6 bases at V and 3 bases at J, with 12 bases in the middle. This CDR3 contains 14 residues.

The chain recombines TRBV14 with TRBJ1-2; TRBD1 might be the D (6 bases). CDR1 and CDR2 (germline): SGHDN, FVKESK. The length of the CDR3 is 15 residues. Trimming took off 6 bases at V and 4 bases at J, with 18 bases between the two ends. This chain's CDR3 is CASSRGGRGFYGYTF. The CDR3 DNA reads TGTGCCAGCAGTCGCGGGGGCCGGGGATTCTATGGCTACACCTTC. Complete variable domain (other parts from reference TRBV14 and TRBJ1-2): EAGVTQFPSHSVIEKGQTVTLRCDPISGHDNLYWYRRVMGKEIKFLLHFVKESKQDESGMPNNRFLAERTGGTYSTLKVQPAELEDSGVYFCASSRGGRGFYGYTFGSGTRLTVV.

In its sample, this clone was seen a few times. The gene calls are TRBV14 and TRBJ1-1; no clear D gene. CDR1 is SGHDN, CDR2 FVKESK, per germline. The V end lost 6 bases, the J end lost 1 base, and 9 bases lay between the germline ends. This CDR3 comprises 13 residues. The CDR3 DNA sequence: TGTGCCAGCAGACATTTGGGGAACACTGAAGCTTTCTTT. Translating gives CASRHLGNTEAFF.

V and J are TRBV7-9 and TRBJ1-5; TRBD1 agrees at 9 bases. The ends lost 5 bases at V and 4 bases at J; junction bases unmatched: 3. The CDR3 is 14 residues long. From germline, CDR1 is SEHNR and CDR2 FQNEAQ (reference sequence). CDR3 DNA: TGTGCCAGCAGCCCACAGGGGGCGAATCAGCCCCAGCATTTT. It codes for CASSPQGANQPQHF.

The V and J genes are TRBV19 and TRBJ2-1; tentative D call: TRBD2 (6 bases). Trimming removed 7 bases from V and 8 bases from J, with 12 bases in between. This CDR3 contains 12 residues. Germline-derived CDR1 and CDR2 are LNHDA and SQIVND (reference sequence). The chain's CDR3 is CASKGGKDEQFF. In DNA, the CDR3 is TGTGCCAGTAAAGGAGGGAAGGATGAGCAGTTCTTC.

The chain recombines TRBV14 with TRBJ2-6; D may match TRBD1 or TRBD2 (5 bases each). The V end lost 3 bases, the J end lost 0 bases, and 12 bases lay between the germline ends. CDR1 is SGHDN and CDR2 is FVKESK in the germline V gene. The CDR3 runs 17 residues. CDR3 in DNA: TGTGCCAGCAGCCACAGGGCCGGGGACTCTGGGGCCAACGTCCTGACTTTC. It translates to CASSHRAGDSGANVLTF.

This clone is a singleton in its sample. The chain links TRBV27 to TRBJ2-7; 8 positions match TRBD2. The CDR3 contains 15 residues. Per the germline V gene, CDR1 is MNHEY and CDR2 is SMNVEV (reference sequence). V trimming: 8 bases; J trimming: 2 bases; junction bases outside the gene matches: 11. The CDR3 loop is CASAGGFDGTYEQYF. The DNA for the CDR3 is TGTGCCAGCGCGGGGGGTTTCGATGGCACCTACGAGCAGTACTTC.

In this sample, this clone turned up a few times. CDR3 loop: CSVSRRDDVGELFF. CDR3 nucleotide sequence: TGCAGCGTGTCGAGGAGGGATGACGTCGGGGAGCTGTTTTTT. The gene calls are TRBV29-1 and TRBJ2-2, with a weak D call TRBD2 (6 bases). Per the germline V gene, CDR1 is SQVTM and CDR2 is ANQGSEA. This CDR3 region has 14 residues. Trimming stripped 6 bases from V and 7 bases from J, with 18 bases between.

The genes are TRBV7-8 and TRBJ2-4, with a tentative D call TRBD2 (6 bases). The V and J ends lost 1 base and 2 bases respectively, with 6 bases between them. This CDR3 is built from 14 residues. Germline assignment: CDR1 SGHVS and CDR2 FQNEAQ. The CDR3 DNA sequence: TGTGCCAGCAGCTTAGGGGACTCCAAAAACATTCAGTACTTC. Its translation: CASSLGDSKNIQYF.

About this clone itself: This same CDR3 is encoded by further DNA sequences in the sample. This chain joins TRBV6-5 and TRBJ1-1; D is ambiguous. The CDR3 extends over 14 amino acids. Looked up from germline, CDR1 is MNHEY and CDR2 is SVGAGI. With 0 bases removed from V and 1 base from J, the gap between germline ends came to 6 bases. The CDR3 DNA is TGTGCCAGCAGTTACTCGACTGGGAACACTGAAGCTTTCTTT. This codes for CASSYSTGNTEAFF.

The V call is TRBV6-5, the J call TRBJ1-1, with D tentatively TRBD1 (5 bases). The CDR3 is 13 residues long. Germline loops: CDR1 MNHEY, CDR2 SVGAGI. Trimming took 6 bases from V and 3 from J, leaving 11 bases between them. CDR3 protein: CASRSAGHTEAFF. The CDR3 DNA sequence: TGTGCCAGCAGATCCGCGGGACACACTGAAGCTTTCTTT.

Only a few counts were recorded for this clone. The chain combines TRBV14 with TRBJ2-3, with D perhaps TRBD1 (6 bases). This CDR3 spans 14 amino acids. The germline V and J ends were trimmed by 1 base and 6 bases, with 11 bases remaining between them. Germline CDR1 SGHDN, CDR2 FVKESK. CDR3 in amino acids: CASSQGTGLDTQYF. In nucleotides, the CDR3 is TGTGCCAGCAGCCAAGGTACAGGGTTGGATACGCAGTATTTT. Variable domain in full (rest from reference TRBV14 and TRBJ2-3): EAGVTQFPSHSVIEKGQTVTLRCDPISGHDNLYWYRRVMGKEIKFLLHFVKESKQDESGMPNNRFLAERTGGTYSTLKVQPAELEDSGVYFCASSQGTGLDTQYFGPGTRLTVL.

This chain links TRBV5-6 with TRBJ2-7; possible D gene TRBD1, 6 bases. Trimming pared 3 bases from V and 0 bases from J, leaving 7 bases between. Germline values: CDR1 SGHDT, CDR2 YYEEEE. The CDR3 sequence is 13 residues long. CDR3 region: CASSYRASYEQYF. CDR3 sequence (DNA): TGTGCCAGCAGCTACAGGGCCTCCTACGAGCAGTACTTC.

The V gene is TRBV7-3, the J gene TRBJ1-1; D gene ambiguous. V was trimmed by 3 bases and J by 1 base, leaving 9 bases between them. Germline assignment: CDR1 SGHTA and CDR2 FQGTGA. CDR3 size: 14 residues. The CDR3 loop reads CASSLPTANTEAFF. CDR3 coding DNA: TGTGCCAGCAGCTTGCCAACAGCGAACACTGAAGCTTTCTTT. The full variable domain, its missing parts supplied by reference TRBV7-3 and TRBJ1-1, is GAGVSQTPSNKVTEKGKYVELRCDPISGHTALYWYRQSLGQGPEFLIYFQGTGAADDSGLPNDRFFAVRPEGSVSTLKIQRTERGDSAVYLCASSLPTANTEAFFGQGTRLTVV.

The chain is built from TRBV12-5 and TRBJ1-5, with 7 positions matching TRBD1. The junction had 10 bases not matched to a gene; V was cut back by 4 bases and J by 7 bases. Germline CDR1 and CDR2: LGHNT and FRNRAP. The CDR3 contains 15 residues. CDR3 protein: CASGSRQGDGQPQHF. CDR3 bases: TGTGCTAGTGGTTCTCGACAGGGTGACGGGCAGCCCCAGCATTTT.

The chain employs TRBV7-2 and TRBJ2-1; 7 nucleotides agree with TRBD2. After removal of 10 bases from V and 8 bases from J, the junction contained 14 bases not matched to a gene. The CDR3 extends over 14 amino acids. Germline CDR1 and CDR2: SGHTA and FQGNSA. This CDR3 reads CATGGLDLGDEQFF. For the CDR3, the DNA is TGTGCCACAGGTGGACTAGACCTTGGGGATGAGCAGTTCTTC.

This rearrangement joins TRBV11-3 to TRBJ2-1; no clear D. Deletions cut 4 bases from V and 15 bases from J, with 19 bases between. This CDR3 region has 13 residues. Germline lookup yields CDR1 SGHNT and CDR2 YENEEA. The CDR3 loop reads CASSYIPGRLGFF. CDR3 coding DNA: TGTGCCAGCAGCTACATCCCGGGCAGACTCGGGTTCTTC.

The chain combines TRBV9 with TRBJ2-5, with 7 bases identical to TRBD2. Trimming took 4 bases from V and 3 from J; bases not matched to a gene: 12. CDR1 SGDLS and CDR2 YYNGEE come from the germline V gene. The CDR3 has 16 amino acids. The CDR3 DNA reads TGTGCCAGCAGCCCAGGATTTCGACTAGCAGAAGAGACCCAGTACTTC. It encodes CASSPGFRLAEETQYF.

The table lists this clone with a few counts. The V and J genes are TRBV27 and TRBJ2-7; D is undetermined. Germline V gene lookup returns CDR1 MNHEY and CDR2 SMNVEV (reference sequence). V was clipped by 3 bases and J by 2 bases, with 14 bases between them. The CDR3 is 15 residues long. Here the CDR3 DNA reads TGTGCCAGCAGTTTTATGGCGGTCCCGGCCTACGAGCAGTACTTC. Translating gives CASSFMAVPAYEQYF.

The chain carries TRBV6-1 and TRBJ2-2; D possibly corresponds to TRBD1 (6 bases). The germline V gene encodes CDR1 MNHNS and CDR2 SASEGT. V lost 4 bases to trimming and J lost 4 bases, with 16 bases between them. This CDR3 region has 16 residues. CDR3: CASSGVGTFPTGELFF. The CDR3, as DNA: TGTGCCAGCAGTGGGGTTGGGACATTTCCCACCGGGGAGCTGTTTTTT.